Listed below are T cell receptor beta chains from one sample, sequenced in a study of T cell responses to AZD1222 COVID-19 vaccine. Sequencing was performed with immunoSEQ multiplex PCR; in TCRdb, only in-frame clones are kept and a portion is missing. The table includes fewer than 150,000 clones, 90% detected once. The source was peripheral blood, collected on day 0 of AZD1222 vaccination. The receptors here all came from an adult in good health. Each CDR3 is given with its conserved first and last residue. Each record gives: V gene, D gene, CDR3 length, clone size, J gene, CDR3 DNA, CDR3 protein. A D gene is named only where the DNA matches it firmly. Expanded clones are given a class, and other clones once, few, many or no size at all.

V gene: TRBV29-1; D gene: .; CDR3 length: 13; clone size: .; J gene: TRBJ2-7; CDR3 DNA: TGCAGCGTTGTTTGGGGTCTGGGGGACGAGCAGTACTTC; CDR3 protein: CSVVWGLGDEQYF
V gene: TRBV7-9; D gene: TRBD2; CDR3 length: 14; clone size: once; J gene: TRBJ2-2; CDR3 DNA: TGTGCCAGCAACTTAGCGGGGGACGCCGGGGAGCTGTTTTTT; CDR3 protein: CASNLAGDAGELFF
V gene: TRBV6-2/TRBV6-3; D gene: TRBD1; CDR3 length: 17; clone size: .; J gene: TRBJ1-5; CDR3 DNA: TGTGCCAGCAGCAATGAGGACAGGGCCCTGCGCAATCAGCCCCAGCATTTT; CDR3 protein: CASSNEDRALRNQPQHF
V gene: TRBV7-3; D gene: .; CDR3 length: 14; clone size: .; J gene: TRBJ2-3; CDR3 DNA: TGTGCCAGCAGCCGGGACTCCTTCACAGATACGCAGTATTTT; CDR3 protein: CASSRDSFTDTQYF
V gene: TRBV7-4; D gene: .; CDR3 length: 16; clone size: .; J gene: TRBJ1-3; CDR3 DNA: TGTGCCAGCAGCTTGGGGCGGTGGGTCTCTGGAAACACCATATATTTT; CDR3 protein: CASSLGRWVSGNTIYF
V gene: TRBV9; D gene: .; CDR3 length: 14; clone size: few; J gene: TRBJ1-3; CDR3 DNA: TGTGCCAGCAGCGACCGACCTTCTGGAAACACCATATATTTT; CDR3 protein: CASSDRPSGNTIYF
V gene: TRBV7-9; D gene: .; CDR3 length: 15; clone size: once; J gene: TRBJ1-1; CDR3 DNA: TGTGCCAGCAGCTTAAACATGGGGGGTTTCACTGAAGCTTTCTTT; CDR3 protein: CASSLNMGGFTEAFF
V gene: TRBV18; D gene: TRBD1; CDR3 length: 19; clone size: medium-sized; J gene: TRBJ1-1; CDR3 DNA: TGTGCCAGCTCACCTTTCCCCGGGACAGGGGGGACCTGGAACACTGAAGCTTTCTTT; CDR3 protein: CASSPFPGTGGTWNTEAFF
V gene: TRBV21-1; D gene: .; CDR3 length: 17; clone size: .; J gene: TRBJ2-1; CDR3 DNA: TGTGCCAGCATCGCAAAGGGGGTAAGGGACAACTACAATGAGCAGTTCTTC; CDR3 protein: CASIAKGVRDNYNEQFF
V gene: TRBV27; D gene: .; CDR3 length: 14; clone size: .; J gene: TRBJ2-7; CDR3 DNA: TGTGCCAGCAGTTTAGGACGCCCACCCTACGAGCAGTACTTC; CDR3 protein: CASSLGRPPYEQYF